This T cell receptor beta chain came from a study of cytomegalovirus exposure and HLA in healthy donors. Overall study results and limits: The authors later linked a missense DCLRE1C variant to TCR beta V- and J-gene trimming.

Regarding this clone: Its cognate antigen is unknown.

The PCR contained 60 Vbeta and 13 Jbeta primers. The protocol was immunoSEQ multiplex PCR, while the TCRdb copy is restricted to in-frame clones and leaves out a portion. The sample consists of 150,000 to 250,000 clones, approximately 85% of them appearing once. The germline V and J ends were trimmed by 5 bases and 4 bases, with 12 bases remaining between them. The germline V gene has CDR1 SGHTA and CDR2 FQGTGA. The length of the CDR3 is 15 residues. The sample taken for sequencing was PBMCs. The source of this sequence is a woman between 50 and 59 years old in good health and CMV-seronegative. The V gene is TRBV7-3, the J gene TRBJ2-6; D might be TRBD1 (6 bases). The CDR3 DNA is TGTGCCAGCAGCAGACAGGCGAGGGGGGCCAACGTCCTGACTTTC. It codes for CASSRQARGANVLTF. Combining the CDR3 with reference TRBV7-3 and TRBJ2-6 gives the whole variable domain GAGVSQTPSNKVTEKGKYVELRCDPISGHTALYWYRQSLGQGPEFLIYFQGTGAADDSGLPNDRFFAVRPEGSVSTLKIQRTERGDSAVYLCASSRQARGANVLTFGAGSRLTVL.